These T cell receptor beta chains were read from a single sample in a study of T-cell memory formation after mild COVID-19. TCRdb used MiXCR to reprocess the 5' RACE reads, holding one entry per CDR3 protein. The table includes 150,000 or so distinct CDR3 sequences, roughly 15% detected once. Sequenced sample: PBMCs or a T cell subset sorted from them (not recorded which). These receptors were collected from an adult woman who had mild COVID-19 (a few samples of this study predate the infection). Cell type and time point are not known. Both conserved end residues are trimmed from each CDR3. A D gene is named only where the DNA matches it firmly.

.	12	TRBV12-3/TRBV12-4	ASSSHGPKNIQY
TRBD2	13	TRBV4-2	ASSQGGRNADTQY
.	13	TRBV5-1	ASSSVVSQAGIQY
TRBD2	14	TRBV9	ASSAGTSPQQETQY
TRBD1	12	TRBV12-3/TRBV12-4	ASSRTGGNQPQH
.	16	TRBV12-3/TRBV12-4	ASSSTYPDGSSGNTIY
.	11	TRBV20-1	SAREGVQGEQY
.	14	TRBV21-1	ASSKVKGSGANVLT
.	11	TRBV7-2	ASSPQGGYGYT
.	12	TRBV7-3	ASSPSPGVGEQF
.	11	TRBV5-6	ASSLDGGETQY
.	11	TRBV20-1	SARRAIGGELF
.	11	TRBV12-3/TRBV12-4	ASSLERMNEQF
.	13	TRBV4-1	ASSQDAGPYNEQF